This T cell receptor beta chain was captured in a study of blood T cell repertoires in COVID-19. Germline loops: CDR1 SGHTA, CDR2 FQGTGA. The CDR3 contains 14 residues. V was clipped by 2 bases and J by 8 bases, with 13 bases between them. Sequencing was performed with immunoSEQ multiplex PCR; in TCRdb, only in-frame clones are kept and a portion is missing. The sample has about 430,000 clones; roughly 90% are singletons. The gene calls are TRBV7-3 and TRBJ2-1; possibly TRBD1 for D (6 bases). The sample taken for sequencing was PBMCs or T cells enriched from blood (not recorded which). The source of this sequence is a woman in her late teens or twenties who had been exposed to COVID-19. This CDR3 reads CASSLLGQPDEQFF. Written as DNA, the CDR3 is TGTGCCAGCAGCTTATTAGGACAGCCCGATGAGCAGTTCTTC.